This TCR beta chain was documented in a study of tumor-infiltrating lymphocytes in primary liver carcinoma. Constant-region priming of around 500 ng total RNA yielded TCR beta cDNA. A slightly modified ARM-PCR protocol with three nested multiplex PCR rounds produced these TCR beta libraries. It was with TRBV1-TRBV30 forward primers and a C-beta reverse primer that the first two PCR rounds were run, at roughly 10 cycles each. TCRdb called the multiplex PCR reads again in MiXCR, with one record for every CDR3 protein. The sample has about 330,000 distinct CDR3 sequences; around three fifths are singletons. There are 17 residues in the CDR3. CDR1 is MNHNS and CDR2 is SASEGT in the germline V gene. For blood RNA, unsorted whole blood served as the source, and germline DNA was extracted too. About this clonotype: One end of the junction does not line up with germline, which may come from a read error.

Specimen: peripheral blood. This sequence joins TRBV6-1 and TRBJ2-5, with TRBD2 matching over 14 bases. The origin of this receptor is a middle-aged man with primary liver carcinoma and hepatitis B virus infection. The CDR3 reads CASSRLAGGAHQEAQYF. CDR3 nucleotide sequence: TGTGCCAGCAGCAGACTAGCGGGAGGGGCCCACCAAGAGGCCCAGTACTTC.